This TCR beta chain appears in the sequencing data of a study of T cells in Graves' hyperthyroidism and ophthalmopathy. This clonotype was seen ten or more times. Using RNA transcripts as the source, TCR beta CDR3 regions were amplified. HTBI primers drove first-round RT-PCR of the TCR CDR3. Via MiXCR, TCRdb re-called the multiplex PCR reads, giving one row per CDR3 protein. The repertoire holds roughly 100,000 distinct CDR3 sequences, with approximately 40% as singletons. The CDR3 covers 14 residues. The junction had 8 bases not matched to a gene; V was cut back by 4 bases and J by 6 bases. Germline V gene data show CDR1 as SGHTS and CDR2 as YDEGEE. Participants, patients aged 18 to 65, had newly diagnosed hyperthyroidism with a duration under 2 months.

The sample consisted of peripheral blood or thyroid tissue (not recorded which). The chain joins TRBV5-8 to TRBJ2-3; 7 bases agree with TRBD2. The TCR originated in a woman in her thirties with Graves' hyperthyroidism. This CDR3 is CASSPSGTRDTQYF. CDR3 DNA: TGTGCCAGCAGCCCTAGCGGTACCAGGGATACGCAGTATTTT. Looking up the rest from reference TRBV5-8 and TRBJ2-3 gives the full variable domain: EAGVTQSPTHLIKTRGQQATLRCSPISGHTSVYWYQQALGLGLQFLLWYDEGEERNRGNFPPRFSGRQFPNYSSELNVNALELEDSALYLCASSPSGTRDTQYFGPGTRLTVL.